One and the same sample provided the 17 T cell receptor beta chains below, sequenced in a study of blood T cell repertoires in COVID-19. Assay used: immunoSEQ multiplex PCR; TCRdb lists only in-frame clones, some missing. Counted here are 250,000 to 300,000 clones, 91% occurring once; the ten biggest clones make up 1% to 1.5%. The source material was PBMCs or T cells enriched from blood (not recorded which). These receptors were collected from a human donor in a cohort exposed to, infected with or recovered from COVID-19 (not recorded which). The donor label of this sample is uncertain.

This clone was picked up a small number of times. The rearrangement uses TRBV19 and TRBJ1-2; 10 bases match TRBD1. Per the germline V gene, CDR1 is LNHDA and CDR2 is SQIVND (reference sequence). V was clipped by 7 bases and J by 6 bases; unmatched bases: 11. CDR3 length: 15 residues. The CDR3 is CASTGQGLRVDGYTF. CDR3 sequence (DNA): TGTGCCAGTACGGGACAGGGGCTCCGGGTGGATGGCTACACCTTC.

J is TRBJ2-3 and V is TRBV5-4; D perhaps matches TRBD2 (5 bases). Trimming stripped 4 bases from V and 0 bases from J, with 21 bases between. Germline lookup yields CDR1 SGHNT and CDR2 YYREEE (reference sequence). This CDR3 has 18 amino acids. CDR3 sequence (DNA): TGTGCCAGCAGCAGAGGGTCCCCGCTAGAAGTGAGCACAGATACGCAGTATTTT. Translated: CASSRGSPLEVSTDTQYF.

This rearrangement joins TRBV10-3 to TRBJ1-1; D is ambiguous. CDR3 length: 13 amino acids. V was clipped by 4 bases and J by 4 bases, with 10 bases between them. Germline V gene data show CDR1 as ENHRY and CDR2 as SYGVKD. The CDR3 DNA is TGTGCCATCAGTGTTGGGTGGGCCACTGAAGCTTTCTTT. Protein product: CAISVGWATEAFF.

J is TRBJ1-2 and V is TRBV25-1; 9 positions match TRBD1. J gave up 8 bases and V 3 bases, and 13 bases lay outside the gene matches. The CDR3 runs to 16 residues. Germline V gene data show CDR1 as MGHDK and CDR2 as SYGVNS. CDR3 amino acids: CASSDIGQGSLMGYTF. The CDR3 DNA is TGTGCCAGCAGTGACATCGGACAGGGGAGTCTAATGGGCTACACCTTC.

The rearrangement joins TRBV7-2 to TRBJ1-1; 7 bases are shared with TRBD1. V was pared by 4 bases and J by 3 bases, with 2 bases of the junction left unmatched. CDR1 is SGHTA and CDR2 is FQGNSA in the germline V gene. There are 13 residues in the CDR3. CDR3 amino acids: CASSSGGHTEAFF. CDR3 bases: TGTGCCAGCAGCTCAGGGGGGCACACTGAAGCTTTCTTT. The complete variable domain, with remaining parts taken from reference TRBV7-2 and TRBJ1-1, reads GAGVSQSPSNKVTEKGKDVELRCDPISGHTALYWYRQSLGQGLEFLIYFQGNSAPDKSGLPSDRFSAERTGGSVSTLTIQRTQQEDSAVYLCASSSGGHTEAFFGQGTRLTVV.

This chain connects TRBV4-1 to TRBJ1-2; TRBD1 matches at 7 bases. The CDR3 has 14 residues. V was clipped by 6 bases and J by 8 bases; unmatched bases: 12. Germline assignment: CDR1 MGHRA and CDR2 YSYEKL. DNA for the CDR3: TGCGCCAGCAGGGGCGCCGGGACAGACCGCGGCTACACCTTC. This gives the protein CASRGAGTDRGYTF.

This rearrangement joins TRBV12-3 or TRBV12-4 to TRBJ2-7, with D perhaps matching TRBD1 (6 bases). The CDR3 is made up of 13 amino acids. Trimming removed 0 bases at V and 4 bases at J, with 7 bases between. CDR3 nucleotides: TGTGCCAGCAGTTTAGCGGACAGATACGAGCAGTACTTC. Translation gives CASSLADRYEQYF.

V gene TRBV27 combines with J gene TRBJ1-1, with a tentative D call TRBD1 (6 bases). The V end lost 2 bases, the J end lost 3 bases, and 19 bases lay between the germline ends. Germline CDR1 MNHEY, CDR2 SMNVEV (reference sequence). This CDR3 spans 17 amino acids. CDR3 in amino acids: CASSLEGVAGWHTEAFF. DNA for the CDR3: TGTGCCAGCAGTTTAGAGGGGGTAGCGGGTTGGCACACTGAAGCTTTCTTT.

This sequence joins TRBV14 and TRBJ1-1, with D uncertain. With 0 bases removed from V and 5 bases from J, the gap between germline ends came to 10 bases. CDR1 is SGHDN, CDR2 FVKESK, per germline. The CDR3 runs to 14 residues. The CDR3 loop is CASSQDLVRTEAFF. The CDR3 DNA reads TGTGCCAGCAGCCAAGATCTGGTCAGGACTGAAGCTTTCTTT.

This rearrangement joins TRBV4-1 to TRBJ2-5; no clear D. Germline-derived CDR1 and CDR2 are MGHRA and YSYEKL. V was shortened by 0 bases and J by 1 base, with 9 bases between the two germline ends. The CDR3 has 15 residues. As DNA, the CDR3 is TGCGCCAGCAGCCAAGATTATCCTAGCCAAGAGACCCAGTACTTC. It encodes CASSQDYPSQETQYF.

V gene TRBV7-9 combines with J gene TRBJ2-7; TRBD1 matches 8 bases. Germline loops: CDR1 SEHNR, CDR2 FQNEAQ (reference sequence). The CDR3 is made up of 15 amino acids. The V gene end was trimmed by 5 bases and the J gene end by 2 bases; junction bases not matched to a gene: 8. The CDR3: CASSPPGTGTYEQYF. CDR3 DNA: TGTGCCAGCAGCCCACCCGGGACAGGCACCTACGAGCAGTACTTC.

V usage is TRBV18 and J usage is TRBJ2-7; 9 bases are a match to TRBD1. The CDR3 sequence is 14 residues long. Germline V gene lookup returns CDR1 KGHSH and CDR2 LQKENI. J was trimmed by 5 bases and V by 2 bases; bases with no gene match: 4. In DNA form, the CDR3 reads TGTGCCAGCTCACCATCGGACAGGGGAGACGAGCAGTACTTC. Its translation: CASSPSDRGDEQYF.

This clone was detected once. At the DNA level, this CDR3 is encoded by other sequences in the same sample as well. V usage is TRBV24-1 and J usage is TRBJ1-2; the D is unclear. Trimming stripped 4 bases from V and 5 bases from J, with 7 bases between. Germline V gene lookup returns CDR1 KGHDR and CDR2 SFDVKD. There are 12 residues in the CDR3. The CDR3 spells CATSDSGYGYTF. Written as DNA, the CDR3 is TGTGCCACCAGTGACTCGGGGTATGGCTACACCTTC.

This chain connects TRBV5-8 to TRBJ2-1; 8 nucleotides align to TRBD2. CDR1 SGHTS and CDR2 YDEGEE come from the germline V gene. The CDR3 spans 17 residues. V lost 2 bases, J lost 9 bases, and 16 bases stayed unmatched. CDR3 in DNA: TGTGCCAGCAGCTTTTCCTGGAGCGGGGGAGCCTTAGGTGAGCAGTTCTTC. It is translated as CASSFSWSGGALGEQFF.

The CDR3 coding sequence is TGTGCCAGCAGCCAAGCCCAGGCCAGGGTTGGCTATGGCTACACCTTC. Translated, it gives CASSQAQARVGYGYTF. The genes are TRBV4-2 and TRBJ1-2; D is possibly TRBD1 (5 bases). Trimming took off 1 base at V and 4 bases at J, with 16 bases between the two ends. Germline lookup yields CDR1 LGHNA and CDR2 YNFKEQ. The CDR3 consists of 16 residues.

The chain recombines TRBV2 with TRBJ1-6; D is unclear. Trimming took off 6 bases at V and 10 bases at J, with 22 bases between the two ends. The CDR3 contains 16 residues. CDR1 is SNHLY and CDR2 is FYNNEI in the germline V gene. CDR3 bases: TGTGCCAGCAGGGCCCTGGGTTGGTTCAGGCCCTCACCCCTCCACTTT. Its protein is CASRALGWFRPSPLHF.

CDR3 protein: CASSLWAGLAVNTGELFF. CDR3 coding DNA: TGTGCCAGCAGCTTATGGGCAGGGCTAGCGGTGAACACCGGGGAGCTGTTTTTT. The chain joins TRBV7-6 to TRBJ2-2; 7 bases fit TRBD2. This CDR3 contains 18 residues. V was clipped by 2 bases and J by 1 base; unmatched bases: 10. From germline, CDR1 is SGHVS and CDR2 FNYEAQ.